One sample yielded the 17 T cell receptor beta chains listed below, sequenced in a study of OX40 agonist ivuxolimab in advanced cancers. Here immunoSEQ multiplex PCR was the method, and the copy in TCRdb shows in-frame clones only, minus some. The sample yields approximately 76,000 clones, around nine tenths seen once. The source material was CD4+ or CD8+ T cells sorted from blood, sampled in a trial of the OX40 agonist ivuxolimab. Source of these receptors: an adult with an advanced solid tumor such as melanoma, head and neck, liver or kidney cancer.

V and J are TRBV30 and TRBJ2-3, with D unresolved. Germline V gives CDR1 GTSNPN, CDR2 SVGIG (reference sequence). The CDR3 sequence is 13 residues long. With 1 base removed from V and 0 bases from J, the gap between germline ends came to 5 bases. This CDR3 reads CAWSGPSTDTQYF. CDR3 DNA: TGTGCCTGGAGTGGCCCAAGCACAGATACGCAGTATTTT.

The genes are TRBV6-6 and TRBJ2-7; 9 nucleotides agree with TRBD1. This CDR3 has 15 residues. J was trimmed by 3 bases and V by 6 bases; bases with no gene match: 9. The germline V gene encodes CDR1 MNHNY and CDR2 SVGAGI (reference sequence). The CDR3 bases are TGTGCCAGCAGCCCGCCCGGGACAGGGAACTACGAGCAGTACTTC. Protein sequence: CASSPPGTGNYEQYF.

This clone was seen only a few times. The chain uses TRBV9 and TRBJ2-6; D assignment may be TRBD1 or TRBD2 (5 bases each). The V gene's germline CDR1 is SGDLS and CDR2 YYNGEE. V lost 1 base, J lost 0 bases, and 11 bases lay in between. CDR3 length: 17 residues. CDR3 residues: CASSVRGRSSGANVLTF. CDR3 in DNA: TGTGCCAGCAGCGTAAGGGGACGAAGCTCTGGGGCCAACGTCCTGACTTTC.

The V and J genes are TRBV30 and TRBJ2-3; D is uncertain. The CDR3 covers 13 residues. In germline, CDR1 is GTSNPN, CDR2 SVGIG (reference sequence). Trimming left V 7 bases short and J 3 bases short, with 14 bases between. The CDR3 DNA reads TGTGCCTTCAATTCGGATTTTACAGATACGCAGTATTTT. It is translated as CAFNSDFTDTQYF.

The gene calls are TRBV9 and TRBJ1-1, with 7 bases fitting TRBD1. This CDR3 contains 13 residues. J lost 2 bases, V lost 7 bases, and 5 bases had no gene match. CDR1 is SGDLS, CDR2 YYNGEE, per germline. The CDR3 DNA reads as TGTGCCAGCGGACGACAGGGTAACACTGAAGCTTTCTTT. Protein: CASGRQGNTEAFF. Together with reference TRBV9 and TRBJ1-1, the CDR3 gives the full variable domain: DSGVTQTPKHLITATGQRVTLRCSPRSGDLSVYWYQQSLDQGLQFLIQYYNGEERAKGNILERFSAQQFPDLHSELNLSSLELGDSALYFCASGRQGNTEAFFGQGTRLTVV.

This chain links TRBV6-5 with TRBJ2-7; 8 positions agree with TRBD2. Germline V CDR1 and CDR2: MNHEY, SVGAGI. The CDR3 is 15 residues long. The V gene end was trimmed by 8 bases and the J gene end by 3 bases; junction bases not matched to a gene: 12. DNA for the CDR3: TGTGCCAGCTTTGGAGGCGGGGGGCGAGGCTACGAGCAGTACTTC. Its translation: CASFGGGGRGYEQYF.

V is TRBV11-3 and J is TRBJ1-5, with D hard to call. V was trimmed by 7 bases and J by 6 bases, leaving 28 bases between them. Germline V lookup: CDR1 SGHNT, CDR2 YENEEA. This CDR3 spans 18 amino acids. CDR3 sequence (DNA): TGTGCCAGCAAATGGTGGTGCATCAGGCCCGGGAAGGGTCAGCCCCAGCATTTT. This translates into CASKWWCIRPGKGQPQHF.

V usage is TRBV18 and J usage is TRBJ2-2; D is undetermined. V lost 3 bases, J lost 4 bases, and 12 bases lay in between. The CDR3 extends over 15 amino acids. Germline loops: CDR1 KGHSH, CDR2 LQKENI. CDR3: CASSPWQPGTGELFF. The CDR3 DNA is TGTGCCAGCTCACCTTGGCAGCCGGGCACCGGGGAGCTGTTTTTT.

This rearrangement joins TRBV19 to TRBJ2-1, with 7 positions matching TRBD2. CDR3 size: 15 residues. Germline V gene data show CDR1 as LNHDA and CDR2 as SQIVND (reference sequence). The V and J ends lost 7 bases and 4 bases, in that order; junction bases with no gene match: 10. CDR3 sequence: CASISQRGLYNEQFF. Written as DNA, the CDR3 is TGTGCCAGTATATCTCAGCGGGGCCTGTACAATGAGCAGTTCTTC.

This clone was detected only a few times. The chain links TRBV6-5 to TRBJ1-2; weak D call: TRBD1 (5 bases). Per germline, CDR1 MNHEY and CDR2 SVGAGI. Trimming took off 2 bases at V and 4 bases at J, with 14 bases between the two ends. CDR3 length: 15 residues. CDR3 residues: CASSYDGRGGYGYTF. The DNA for the CDR3 is TGTGCCAGCAGTTACGACGGCCGCGGGGGCTATGGCTACACCTTC.

This clone appeared a single time. The J gene is TRBJ2-3, the V gene TRBV9; no reliable D call. Germline V gene lookup returns CDR1 SGDLS and CDR2 YYNGEE. The V end lost 0 bases, the J end lost 4 bases, and 3 bases lay between the germline ends. CDR3 size: 12 residues. CDR3 in amino acids: CASSVVSDTQYF. The CDR3 nucleotides read TGTGCCAGCAGCGTAGTTTCAGATACGCAGTATTTT. Looking up the rest from reference TRBV9 and TRBJ2-3 gives the full variable domain: DSGVTQTPKHLITATGQRVTLRCSPRSGDLSVYWYQQSLDQGLQFLIQYYNGEERAKGNILERFSAQQFPDLHSELNLSSLELGDSALYFCASSVVSDTQYFGPGTRLTVL.

This clone was seen a few times. The rearrangement links TRBV7-9 to TRBJ1-1; D gene ambiguous. The ends were cut back, 7 bases at V and 0 bases at J, with 21 bases in the middle. Per the germline V gene, CDR1 is SEHNR and CDR2 is FQNEAQ (reference sequence). This CDR3 contains 17 residues. The CDR3 is CASIFPTGGALNTEAFF. CDR3 coding DNA: TGTGCCAGCATCTTCCCCACGGGTGGTGCCCTGAACACTGAAGCTTTCTTT.

CDR3 nucleotides: TGCGCCAGCAGCCTAGCCGGACAGGGTGGGGAGACCCAGTACTTC. Translating it yields CASSLAGQGGETQYF. This chain connects TRBV4-1 to TRBJ2-5; 8 bases align to TRBD1. The V gene end was trimmed by 4 bases and the J gene end by 5 bases; junction bases not matched to a gene: 9. In germline, CDR1 is MGHRA, CDR2 YSYEKL. The CDR3 length is 15 residues.

V usage is TRBV19 and J usage is TRBJ2-7; 7 bases are a match to TRBD1. Germline CDR1 LNHDA, CDR2 SQIVND (reference sequence). This CDR3 has 15 amino acids. J was trimmed by 0 bases and V by 5 bases; bases with no gene match: 7. CDR3 DNA: TGTGCCAGTAGTCTTCGGACAGGCGTCTCCTACGAGCAGTACTTC. It codes for CASSLRTGVSYEQYF.

The chain is built from TRBV6-6 and TRBJ2-2; D is perhaps TRBD1 (6 bases). Germline V lookup: CDR1 MNHNY, CDR2 SVGAGI (reference sequence). The CDR3 is 13 amino acids. V was cut by 5 bases and J by 11 bases, with 15 bases left in between. The CDR3, as DNA: TGTGCCAGCAGTCCCCGACAGGTTGGCGAGCTGTTTTTT. This gives the protein CASSPRQVGELFF.

V is TRBV5-6 and J is TRBJ1-3, with D unresolved. The V gene's germline CDR1 is SGHDT and CDR2 YYEEEE. Trimming left V 2 bases short and J 2 bases short, with 14 bases between. The CDR3 covers 16 residues. CDR3 in amino acids: CASSFRAPRPGNTIYF. The CDR3 region has the DNA TGTGCCAGCAGCTTCCGGGCTCCCCGCCCTGGAAACACCATATATTTT.

The rearrangement links TRBV30 to TRBJ2-3; 11 bases are shared with TRBD1. The J segment lost 3 bases and the V segment lost 0 bases, leaving 2 bases of the junction unmatched. Germline V gene data show CDR1 as GTSNPN and CDR2 as SVGIG (reference sequence). The CDR3 consists of 15 residues. CDR3: CAWSVGTGGTDTQYF. In DNA form, the CDR3 reads TGTGCCTGGAGTGTAGGGACAGGGGGAACAGATACGCAGTATTTT. The entire variable domain, with the rest obtained from reference TRBV30 and TRBJ2-3, is as follows: SQTIHQWPATLVQPVGSPLSLECTVEGTSNPNLYWYRQAAGRGLQLLFYSVGIGQISSEVPQNLSASRPQDRQFILSSKKLLLSDSGFYLCAWSVGTGGTDTQYFGPGTRLTVL.